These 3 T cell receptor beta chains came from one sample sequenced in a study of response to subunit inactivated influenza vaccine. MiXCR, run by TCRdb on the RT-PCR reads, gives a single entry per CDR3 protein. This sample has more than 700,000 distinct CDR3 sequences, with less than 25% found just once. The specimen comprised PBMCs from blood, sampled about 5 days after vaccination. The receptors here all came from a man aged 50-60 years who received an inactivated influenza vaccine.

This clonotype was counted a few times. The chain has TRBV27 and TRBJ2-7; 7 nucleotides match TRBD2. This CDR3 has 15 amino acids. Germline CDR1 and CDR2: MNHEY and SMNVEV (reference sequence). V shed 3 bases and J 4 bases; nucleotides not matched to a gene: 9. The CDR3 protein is CASSFPGREIYEQYF. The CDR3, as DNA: TGTGCCAGCAGTTTCCCAGGGCGGGAGATATACGAGCAGTACTTC.

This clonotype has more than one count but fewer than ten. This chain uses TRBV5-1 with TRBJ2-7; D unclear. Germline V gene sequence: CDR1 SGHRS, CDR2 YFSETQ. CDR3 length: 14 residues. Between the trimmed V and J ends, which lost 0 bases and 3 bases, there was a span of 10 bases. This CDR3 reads CASSLVVSGYEQYF. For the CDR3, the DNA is TGCGCCAGCAGCTTGGTTGTTAGTGGCTACGAGCAGTACTTC.

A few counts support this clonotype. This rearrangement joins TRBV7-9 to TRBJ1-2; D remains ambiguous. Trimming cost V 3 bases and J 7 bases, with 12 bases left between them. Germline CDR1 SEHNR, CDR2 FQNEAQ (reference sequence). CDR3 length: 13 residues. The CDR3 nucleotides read TGTGCCAGCAGCTTCTCCTCAGTGGCTGGCTACACCTTC. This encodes CASSFSSVAGYTF.